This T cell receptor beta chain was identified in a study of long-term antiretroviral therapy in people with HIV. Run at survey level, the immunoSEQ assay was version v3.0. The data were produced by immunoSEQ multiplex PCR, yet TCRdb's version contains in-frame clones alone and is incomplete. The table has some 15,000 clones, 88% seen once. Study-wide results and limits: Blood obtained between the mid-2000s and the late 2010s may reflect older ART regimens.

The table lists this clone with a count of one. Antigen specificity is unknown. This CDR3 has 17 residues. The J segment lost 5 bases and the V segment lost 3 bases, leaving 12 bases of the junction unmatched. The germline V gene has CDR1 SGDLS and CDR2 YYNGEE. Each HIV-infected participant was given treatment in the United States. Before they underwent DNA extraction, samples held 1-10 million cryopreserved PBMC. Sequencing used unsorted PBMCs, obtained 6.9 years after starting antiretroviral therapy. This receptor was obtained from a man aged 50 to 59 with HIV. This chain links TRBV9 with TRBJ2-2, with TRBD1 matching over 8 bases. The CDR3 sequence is CASSAPNQGASTGELFF. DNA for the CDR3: TGTGCCAGCAGCGCACCAAATCAGGGGGCAAGTACCGGGGAGCTGTTTTTT. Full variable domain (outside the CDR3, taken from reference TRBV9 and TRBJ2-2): DSGVTQTPKHLITATGQRVTLRCSPRSGDLSVYWYQQSLDQGLQFLIQYYNGEERAKGNILERFSAQQFPDLHSELNLSSLELGDSALYFCASSAPNQGASTGELFFGEGSRLTVL.